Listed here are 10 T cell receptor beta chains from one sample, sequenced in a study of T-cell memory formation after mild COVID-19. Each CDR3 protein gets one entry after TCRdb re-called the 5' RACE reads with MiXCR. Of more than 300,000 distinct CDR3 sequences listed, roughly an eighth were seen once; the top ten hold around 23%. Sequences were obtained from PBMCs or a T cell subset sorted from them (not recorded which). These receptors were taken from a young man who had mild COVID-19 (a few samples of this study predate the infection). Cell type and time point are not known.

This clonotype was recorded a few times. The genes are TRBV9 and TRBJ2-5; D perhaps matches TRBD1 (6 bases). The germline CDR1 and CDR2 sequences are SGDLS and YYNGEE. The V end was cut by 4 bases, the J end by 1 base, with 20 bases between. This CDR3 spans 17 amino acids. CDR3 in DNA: TGTGCCAGCAGCTTACCCGGGACAAACCAATTCCAAGAGACCCAGTACTTC. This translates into CASSLPGTNQFQETQYF.

The CDR3 region is CASSPRGNHEQYF. CDR3 nucleotides: TGTGCCAGCAGCCCCAGGGGGAACCACGAGCAGTACTTC. This chain connects TRBV14 to TRBJ2-7; 7 bases align to TRBD1. This CDR3 is built from 13 residues. With 4 bases clipped from V and 5 bases from J, the junction kept 5 bases outside the gene matches. In germline, CDR1 is SGHDN, CDR2 FVKESK.

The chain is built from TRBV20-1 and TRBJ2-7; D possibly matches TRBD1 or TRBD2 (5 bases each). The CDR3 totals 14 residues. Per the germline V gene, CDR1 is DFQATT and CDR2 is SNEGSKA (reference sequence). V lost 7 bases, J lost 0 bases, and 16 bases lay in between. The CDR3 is CSGQIYGGSYEQYV. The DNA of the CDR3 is TGCAGTGGACAGATTTATGGGGGCTCCTACGAGCAGTACGTC.

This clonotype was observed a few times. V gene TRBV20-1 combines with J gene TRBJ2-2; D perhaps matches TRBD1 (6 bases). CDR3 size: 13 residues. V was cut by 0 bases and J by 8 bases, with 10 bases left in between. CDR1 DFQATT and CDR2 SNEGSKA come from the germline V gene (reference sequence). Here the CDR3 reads CSAREGAAGELFF. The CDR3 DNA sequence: TGCAGTGCTAGAGAGGGGGCAGCGGGGGAGCTGTTTTTT.

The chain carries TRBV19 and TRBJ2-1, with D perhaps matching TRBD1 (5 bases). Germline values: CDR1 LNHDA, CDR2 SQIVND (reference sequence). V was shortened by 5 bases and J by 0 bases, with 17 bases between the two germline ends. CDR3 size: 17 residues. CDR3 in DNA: TGTGCCAGTAGTCCAAGGACATCCTCTAGCTCCTACAATGAGCAGTTCTTC. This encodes CASSPRTSSSSYNEQFF.

The CDR3: CASSLYARGRSGGNTGELFF. CDR3 nucleotides: TGTGCCAGCAGCTTATACGCGCGAGGTCGATCGGGGGGGAACACCGGGGAGCTGTTTTTT. This chain uses TRBV7-2 with TRBJ2-2, with TRBD2 matching 7 bases. J was trimmed by 1 base and V by 2 bases; bases with no gene match: 16. The CDR3 covers 20 residues. Germline V CDR1 and CDR2: SGHTA, FQGNSA.

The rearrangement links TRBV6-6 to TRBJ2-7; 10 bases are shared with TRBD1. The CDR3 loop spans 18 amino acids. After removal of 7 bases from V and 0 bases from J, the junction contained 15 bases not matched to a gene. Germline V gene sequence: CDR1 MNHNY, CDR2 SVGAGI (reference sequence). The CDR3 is CASILQLTGGAGSYEQYV. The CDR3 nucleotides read TGTGCCAGCATTCTCCAGCTGACAGGGGGCGCGGGCTCCTACGAGCAGTACGTC.

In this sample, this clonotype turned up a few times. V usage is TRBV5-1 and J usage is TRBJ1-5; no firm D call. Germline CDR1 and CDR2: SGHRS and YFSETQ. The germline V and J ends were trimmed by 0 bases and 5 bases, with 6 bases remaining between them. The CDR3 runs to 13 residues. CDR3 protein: CASSLDSYQPQHF. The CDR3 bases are TGCGCCAGCAGCTTGGACAGTTATCAGCCCCAGCATTTT.

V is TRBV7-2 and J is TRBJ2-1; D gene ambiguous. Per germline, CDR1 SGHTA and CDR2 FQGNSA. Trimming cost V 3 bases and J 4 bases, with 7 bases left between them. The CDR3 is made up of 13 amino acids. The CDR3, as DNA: TGTGCCAGCAGCTTTCTGGTGTACAATGAGCAGTTCTTC. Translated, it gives CASSFLVYNEQFF.

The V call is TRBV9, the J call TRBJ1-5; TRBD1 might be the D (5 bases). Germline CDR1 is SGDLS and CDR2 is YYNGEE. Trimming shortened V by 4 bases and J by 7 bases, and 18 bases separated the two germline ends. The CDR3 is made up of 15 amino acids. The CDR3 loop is CASSPRGVIGQPQHF. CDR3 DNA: TGTGCCAGCAGCCCCCGGGGGGTGATAGGACAGCCCCAGCATTTT.